This T cell receptor delta chain was identified during a study of Vδ1+ human thymocytes. Study-wide findings and caveats: Thymic delta-chain repertoires held 20% to 25% Vdelta2 sequences and few Vdelta3, despite high sort purity. Thymic TRG and TRD repertoires appeared highly polyclonal.

Trimming left V 0 bases short and J 2 bases short, with 34 bases between. CDR3 length: 23 residues. In germline, CDR1 is TSWWSYY, CDR2 QGS. The template was reverse-transcribed extracted RNA. Multiplex PCR used pooled V-gene forward primers and a constant-region reverse primer to amplify CDR3s. TCRdb called clones from the multiplex PCR reads again using CATT. The sample has over 45,000 delta-chain clones; more than 15% are singletons. Concerning this clone itself: Antigen specificity is unknown.

Alphabeta T cells were depleted, then CD3+ Vdelta1+ Vdelta2- thymocytes were FACS-sorted. Sequences were obtained from Vdelta1+ gamma-delta thymocytes from the thymus. Subset here: FACS-sorted CD3+ TCRalphabeta- TCRVdelta1+ TCRVdelta2- thymocytes. V is TRDV1 and J is TRDJ1, with D perhaps matching TRDD2 or TRDD3 (7 bases each). The sequence came from a boy in the first two years of life who had congenital heart surgery. The CDR3 DNA sequence: TGTGCTCTTGGGGAACTAGTCCCAAATCTTCCTAAACGATACTGGGATACTACCGATAAACTCATCTTT. This sequence encodes CALGELVPNLPKRYWDTTDKLIF.